This T cell receptor (beta chain) was profiled in a study of blood T cell repertoires in COVID-19. This clone was found a few times. The repertoire was sequenced with immunoSEQ multiplex PCR; TCRdb's copy has only in-frame clones and lacks some. The sample shows 250,000 to 300,000 clones, roughly nine tenths of them seen only once. CDR1 and CDR2 (germline): MNHEY, SVGEGT. This CDR3 has 16 residues. V shed 5 bases and J 8 bases; nucleotides not matched to a gene: 7. Source material: peripheral blood. The gene calls are TRBV6-2 or TRBV6-3 and TRBJ2-4; 15 bases are shared with TRBD2. This sequence originates from a woman aged 25 to 39 with COVID-19, enrolled during active disease. The CDR3 is CASSQGLAGGYHIQYF. Here the CDR3 DNA reads TGTGCCAGCAGTCAGGGACTAGCGGGGGGTTATCACATTCAGTACTTC.